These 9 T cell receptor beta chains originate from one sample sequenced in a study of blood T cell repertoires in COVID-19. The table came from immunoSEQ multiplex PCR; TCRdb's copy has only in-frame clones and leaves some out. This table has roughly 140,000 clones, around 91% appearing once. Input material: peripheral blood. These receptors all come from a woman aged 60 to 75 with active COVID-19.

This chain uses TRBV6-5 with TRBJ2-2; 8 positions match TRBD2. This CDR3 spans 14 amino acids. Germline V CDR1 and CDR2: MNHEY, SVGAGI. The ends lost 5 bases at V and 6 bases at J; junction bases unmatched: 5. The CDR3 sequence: CASSPGTRSGELFF. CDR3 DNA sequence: TGTGCCAGCAGTCCCGGGACTAGATCCGGGGAGCTGTTTTTT.

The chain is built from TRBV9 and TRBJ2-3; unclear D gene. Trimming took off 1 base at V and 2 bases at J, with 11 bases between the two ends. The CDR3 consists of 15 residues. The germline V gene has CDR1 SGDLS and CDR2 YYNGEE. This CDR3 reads CASSVSPGLTDTQYF. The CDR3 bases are TGTGCCAGCAGCGTATCTCCAGGTCTCACAGATACGCAGTATTTT. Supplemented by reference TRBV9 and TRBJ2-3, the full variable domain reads DSGVTQTPKHLITATGQRVTLRCSPRSGDLSVYWYQQSLDQGLQFLIQYYNGEERAKGNILERFSAQQFPDLHSELNLSSLELGDSALYFCASSVSPGLTDTQYFGPGTRLTVL.

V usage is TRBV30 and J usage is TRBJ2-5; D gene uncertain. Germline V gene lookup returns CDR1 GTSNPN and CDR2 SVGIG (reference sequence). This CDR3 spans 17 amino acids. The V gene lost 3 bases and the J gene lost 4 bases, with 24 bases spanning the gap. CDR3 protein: CAWSPENGPPSGETQYF. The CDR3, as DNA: TGTGCCTGGAGCCCCGAGAACGGCCCCCCATCGGGAGAGACCCAGTACTTC.

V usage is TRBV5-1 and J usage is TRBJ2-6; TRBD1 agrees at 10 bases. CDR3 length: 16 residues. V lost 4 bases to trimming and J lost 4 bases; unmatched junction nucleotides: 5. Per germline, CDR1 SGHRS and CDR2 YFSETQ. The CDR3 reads CASSADRGTGANVLTF. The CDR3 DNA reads TGCGCCAGCAGCGCGGACAGGGGGACCGGGGCCAACGTCCTGACTTTC.

The CDR3 sequence: CASSLRGPGELFF. The CDR3 DNA reads as TGTGCCAGCAGTTTGAGGGGGCCCGGGGAGCTGTTTTTT. The chain employs TRBV27 and TRBJ2-2; TRBD1 matches at 7 bases. J lost 6 bases, V lost 3 bases, and 1 base had no gene match. The CDR3 extends over 13 amino acids. CDR1 MNHEY and CDR2 SMNVEV come from the germline V gene (reference sequence).

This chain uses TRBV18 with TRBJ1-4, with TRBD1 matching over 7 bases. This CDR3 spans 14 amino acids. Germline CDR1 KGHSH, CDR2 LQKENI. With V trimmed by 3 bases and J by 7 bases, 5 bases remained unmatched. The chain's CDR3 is CASSPRDSSEKLFF. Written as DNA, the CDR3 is TGTGCCAGCTCACCTCGGGACAGCTCTGAAAAACTGTTTTTT.

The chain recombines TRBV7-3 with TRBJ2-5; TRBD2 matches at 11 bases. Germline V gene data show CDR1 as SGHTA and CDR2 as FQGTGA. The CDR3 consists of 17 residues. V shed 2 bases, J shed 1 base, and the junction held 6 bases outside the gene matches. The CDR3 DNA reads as TGTGCCAGCAGCTTAGGACTAGCGGGTCCGGTCCAAGAGACCCAGTACTTC. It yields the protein CASSLGLAGPVQETQYF.

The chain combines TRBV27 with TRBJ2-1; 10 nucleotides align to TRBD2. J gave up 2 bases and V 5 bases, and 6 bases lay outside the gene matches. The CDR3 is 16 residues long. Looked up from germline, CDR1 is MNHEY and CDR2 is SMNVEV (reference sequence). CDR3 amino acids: CASSPHLAGAYNEQFF. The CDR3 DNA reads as TGTGCCAGCAGTCCTCATCTAGCGGGAGCCTACAATGAGCAGTTCTTC.

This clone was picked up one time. The CDR3 region is CASSTTGSPLSSYEQYF. CDR3 coding DNA: TGCGCCAGCAGTACGACAGGAAGCCCCCTAAGCTCCTACGAGCAGTACTTC. This sequence joins TRBV10-1 and TRBJ2-7; a possible D gene is TRBD1 (6 bases). V lost 5 bases and J 0 bases, leaving 20 bases between the germline ends. From germline, CDR1 is WNHNN and CDR2 SYGVQD (reference sequence). CDR3 length equals 17 residues.